This T cell receptor beta chain comes out of a study of blood T cell repertoires in COVID-19. Across the study: T cells, B-cell-depleted T cells, or PBMCs supplied cDNA or gDNA.

CDR1 and CDR2 from the germline V gene are SGHRS and YFSETQ. Trimming cost V 4 bases and J 6 bases, with 19 bases left between them. The CDR3 is 15 residues long. The assay was immunoSEQ multiplex PCR, and TCRdb's table has in-frame clones only and misses some. Of 200,000 or so clones in the sample, roughly 88% were seen once. The study recruited people aged about 18 to 89 years across approximately 25 US areas. Participant-given clinical history determined each cohort assignment. The sequence came from a woman aged 25 to 45 who had been exposed to COVID-19. The J gene is TRBJ1-2, the V gene TRBV5-1; TRBD1 might be the D (5 bases). The material sequenced was PBMCs or T cells enriched from blood (not recorded which). The CDR3 protein is CASSRATGTQDGYTF. The CDR3 DNA is TGCGCCAGCAGCCGCGCGACCGGGACTCAGGATGGCTACACCTTC.